What follows is one T cell receptor beta chain and its context. The antigen is unknown. Germline V gene lookup returns CDR1 SGHTA and CDR2 FQGNSA. This CDR3 is 14 amino acids long. V lost 2 bases, J lost 10 bases, and 6 bases stayed unmatched. This record belongs to a study of CD8 T cells in ankylosing spondylitis. Using its own MiXCR run on the 5' RACE reads, TCRdb lists one record per CDR3 protein. Of around 890,000 distinct CDR3 sequences in the sample, roughly 10% were seen once. Findings of the study overall: Relatively scarce in peripheral blood, disease-linked clones were CD8+. Apparently characteristic of ankylosing spondylitis blood was a TCR beta motif (fewer than ten highly homologous variants).

Sequencing used blood, either unsorted or a sorted T cell fraction (not recorded which). This receptor was taken from a male donor with ankylosing spondylitis. The genes are TRBV7-2 and TRBJ2-4, with 9 bases that match TRBD2. CDR3 amino acids: CASSLLAGTLIQYF. DNA of the CDR3: TGTGCCAGCAGCTTACTAGCGGGAACCCTGATTCAGTACTTC. The whole variable domain, remainder taken from reference TRBV7-2 and TRBJ2-4, is GAGVSQSPSNKVTEKGKDVELRCDPISGHTALYWYRQSLGQGLEFLIYFQGNSAPDKSGLPSDRFSAERTGGSVSTLTIQRTQQEDSAVYLCASSLLAGTLIQYFGAGTRLSVL.